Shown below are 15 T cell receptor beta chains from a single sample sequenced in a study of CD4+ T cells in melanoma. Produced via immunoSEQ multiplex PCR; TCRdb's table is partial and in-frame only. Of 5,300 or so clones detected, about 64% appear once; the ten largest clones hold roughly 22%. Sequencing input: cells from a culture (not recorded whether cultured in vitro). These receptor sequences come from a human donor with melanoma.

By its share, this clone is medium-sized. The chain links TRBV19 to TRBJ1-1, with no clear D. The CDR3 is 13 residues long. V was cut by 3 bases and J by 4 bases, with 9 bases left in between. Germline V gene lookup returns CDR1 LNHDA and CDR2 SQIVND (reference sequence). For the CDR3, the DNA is TGTGCCAGTAGTATGGGTTATCTCACTGAAGCTTTCTTT. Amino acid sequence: CASSMGYLTEAFF.

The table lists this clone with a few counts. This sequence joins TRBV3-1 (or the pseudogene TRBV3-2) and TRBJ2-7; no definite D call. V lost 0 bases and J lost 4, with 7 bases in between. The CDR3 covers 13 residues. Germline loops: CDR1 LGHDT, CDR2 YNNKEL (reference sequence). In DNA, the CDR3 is TGTGCCAGCAGCCAAGAGGGTGGGTACGAGCAGTACTTC. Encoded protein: CASSQEGGYEQYF.

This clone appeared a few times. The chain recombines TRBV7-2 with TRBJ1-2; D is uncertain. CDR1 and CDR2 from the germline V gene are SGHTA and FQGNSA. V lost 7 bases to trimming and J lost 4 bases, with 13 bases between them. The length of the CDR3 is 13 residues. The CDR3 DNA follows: TGTGCCAGCACCGATTTGGACTTCTATGGCTACACCTTC. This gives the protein CASTDLDFYGYTF.

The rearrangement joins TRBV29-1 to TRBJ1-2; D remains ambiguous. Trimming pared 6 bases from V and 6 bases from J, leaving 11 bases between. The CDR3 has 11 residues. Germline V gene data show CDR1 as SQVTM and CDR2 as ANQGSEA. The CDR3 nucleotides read TGCAGCGTCCCGAGGGTCAATGGCTACACCTTC. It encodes CSVPRVNGYTF. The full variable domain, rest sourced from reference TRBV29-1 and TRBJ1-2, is SAVISQKPSRDICQRGTSLTIQCQVDSQVTMMFWYRQQPGQSLTLIATANQGSEATYESGFVIDKFPISRPNLTFSTLTVSNMSPEDSSIYLCSVPRVNGYTFGSGTRLTVV.

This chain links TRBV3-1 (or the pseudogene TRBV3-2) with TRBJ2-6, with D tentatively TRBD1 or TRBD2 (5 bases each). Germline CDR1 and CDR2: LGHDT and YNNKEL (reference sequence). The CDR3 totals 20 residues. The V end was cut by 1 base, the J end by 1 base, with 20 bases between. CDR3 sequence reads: CASSQGDLRDGSSGANVLTF. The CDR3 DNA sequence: TGTGCCAGCAGCCAAGGGGATCTCCGGGACGGATCGTCTGGGGCCAACGTCCTGACTTTC.

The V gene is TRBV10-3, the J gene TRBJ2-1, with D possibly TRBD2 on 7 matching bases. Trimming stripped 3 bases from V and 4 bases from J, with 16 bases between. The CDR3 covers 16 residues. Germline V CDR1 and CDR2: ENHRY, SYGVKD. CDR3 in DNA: TGTGCCATCAGTGACCAGAGGGGGGGCAGATACAATGAGCAGTTCTTC. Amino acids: CAISDQRGGRYNEQFF.

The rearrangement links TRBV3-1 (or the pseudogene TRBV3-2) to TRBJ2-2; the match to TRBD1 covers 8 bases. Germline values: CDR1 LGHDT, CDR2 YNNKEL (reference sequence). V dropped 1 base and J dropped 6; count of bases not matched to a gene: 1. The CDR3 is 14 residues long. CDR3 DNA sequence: TGTGCCAGCAGCCAAGGACAGGGGTCCGGGGAGCTGTTTTTT. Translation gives CASSQGQGSGELFF.

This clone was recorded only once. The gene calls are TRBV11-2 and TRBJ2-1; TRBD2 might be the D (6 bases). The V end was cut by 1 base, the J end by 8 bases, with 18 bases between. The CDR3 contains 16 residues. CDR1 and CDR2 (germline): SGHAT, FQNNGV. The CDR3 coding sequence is TGTGCCAGCAGCTTAGCCGGGGGAATGATTAGGGATGAGCAGTTCTTC. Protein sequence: CASSLAGGMIRDEQFF.

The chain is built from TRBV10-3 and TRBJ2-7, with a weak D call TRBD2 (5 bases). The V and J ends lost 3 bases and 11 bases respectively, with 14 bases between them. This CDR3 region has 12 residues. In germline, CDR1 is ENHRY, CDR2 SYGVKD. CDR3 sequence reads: CAISDGSPKKYF. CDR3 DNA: TGTGCCATCAGTGATGGGAGTCCGAAGAAGTACTTC.

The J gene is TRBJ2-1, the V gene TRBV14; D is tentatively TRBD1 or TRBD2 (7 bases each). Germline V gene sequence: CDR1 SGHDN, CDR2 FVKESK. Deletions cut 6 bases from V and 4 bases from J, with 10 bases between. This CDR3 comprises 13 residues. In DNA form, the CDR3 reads TGTGCCAGCAGGCAGGGGGGGTACAATGAGCAGTTCTTC. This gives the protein CASRQGGYNEQFF.

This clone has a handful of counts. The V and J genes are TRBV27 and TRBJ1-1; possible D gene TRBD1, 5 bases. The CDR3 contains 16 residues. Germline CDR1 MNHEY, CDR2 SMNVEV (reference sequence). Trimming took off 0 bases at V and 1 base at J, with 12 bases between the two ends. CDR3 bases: TGTGCCAGCAGTTTATCGGGGGGTTGGGGGAACACTGAAGCTTTCTTT. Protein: CASSLSGGWGNTEAFF.

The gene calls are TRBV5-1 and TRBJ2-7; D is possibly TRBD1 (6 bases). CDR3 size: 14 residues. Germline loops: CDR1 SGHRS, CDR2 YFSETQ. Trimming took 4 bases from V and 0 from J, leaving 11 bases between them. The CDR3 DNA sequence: TGCGCCAGCAGCGAGGGGACACTCTCCTACGAGCAGTACTTC. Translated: CASSEGTLSYEQYF.

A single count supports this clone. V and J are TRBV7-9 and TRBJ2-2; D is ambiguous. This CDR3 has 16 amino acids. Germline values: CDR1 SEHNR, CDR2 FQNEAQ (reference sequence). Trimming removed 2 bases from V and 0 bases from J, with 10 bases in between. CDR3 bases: TGTGCCAGCAGCTTATTATCAGCCTCGAACACCGGGGAGCTGTTTTTT. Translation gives CASSLLSASNTGELFF.

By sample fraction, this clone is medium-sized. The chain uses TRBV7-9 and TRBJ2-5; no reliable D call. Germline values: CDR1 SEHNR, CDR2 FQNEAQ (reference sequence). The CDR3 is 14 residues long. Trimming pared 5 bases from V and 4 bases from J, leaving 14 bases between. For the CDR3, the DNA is TGTGCCAGCAGCCCTAAGAGTCGGCTAGAGACCCAGTACTTC. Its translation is CASSPKSRLETQYF. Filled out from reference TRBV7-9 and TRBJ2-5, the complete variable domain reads DTGVSQNPRHKITKRGQNVTFRCDPISEHNRLYWYRQTLGQGPEFLTYFQNEAQLEKSRLLSDRFSAERPKGSFSTLEIQRTEQGDSAMYLCASSPKSRLETQYFGPGTRLLVL.

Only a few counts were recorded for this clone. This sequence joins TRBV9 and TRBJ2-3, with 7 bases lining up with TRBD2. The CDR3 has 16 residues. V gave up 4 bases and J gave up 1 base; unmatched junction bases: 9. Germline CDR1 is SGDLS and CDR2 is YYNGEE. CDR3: CASSHHVAGGTDTQYF. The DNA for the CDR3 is TGTGCCAGCAGCCACCACGTTGCGGGGGGCACAGATACGCAGTATTTT.